The 11 T cell receptor beta chains presented below share a single source sample, sequenced in a study of T cells after yellow fever vaccination. MiXCR, run by TCRdb on the 5' RACE reads, gives a single entry per CDR3 protein. The data show approximately 510,000 distinct CDR3 sequences, less than 25% seen once. The source material was PBMCs, sampled about 21 days after the first yellow fever vaccination. These TCRs come from a man aged 18 to 35 who received the YFV17D yellow fever vaccine.

This clonotype occurred many times. In DNA, the CDR3 is TGTGCCAGCAGCCCATCGACCATGGTTACATCCGACGAGCAGTACTTC. Translated, it gives CASSPSTMVTSDEQYF. This chain joins TRBV7-6 and TRBJ2-7; D is unclear. The CDR3 runs to 16 residues. The ends were cut back, 5 bases at V and 5 bases at J, with 22 bases in the middle. Germline V CDR1 and CDR2: SGHVS, FNYEAQ.

This clonotype was observed a few times. This chain joins TRBV6-2 or TRBV6-3 and TRBJ2-7; perhaps TRBD1 as D (5 bases). Germline-derived CDR1 and CDR2 are MNHEY and SVGEGT. CDR3 length equals 17 residues. V lost 0 bases and J lost 7, with 22 bases in between. The chain's CDR3 is CASSYSIELTATVEQYF. The CDR3, as DNA: TGTGCCAGCAGTTACTCGATCGAGTTAACAGCGACAGTAGAGCAGTACTTC.

This clonotype appeared many times. The gene calls are TRBV7-8 and TRBJ1-4; D possibly corresponds to TRBD1 (6 bases). CDR1 is SGHVS, CDR2 FQNEAQ, per germline. The V end was cut by 0 bases, the J end by 5 bases, with 7 bases between. The CDR3 has 14 amino acids. The CDR3 loop is CASSLAGGNEKLFF. The CDR3 DNA sequence: TGTGCCAGCAGCTTAGCGGGGGGCAATGAAAAACTGTTTTTT.

This clonotype was counted a few times. V is TRBV7-9 and J is TRBJ2-3; 9 nucleotides match TRBD2. Per the germline V gene, CDR1 is SEHNR and CDR2 is FQNEAQ (reference sequence). The length of the CDR3 is 16 residues. Losses at the gene ends were 4 bases for V and 0 bases for J; bases not matched to a gene: 5. The CDR3 protein is CASSSRTSVSTDTQYF. CDR3 in DNA: TGTGCCAGCAGCTCTCGGACTAGCGTCAGCACAGATACGCAGTATTTT.

The V and J genes are TRBV5-1 and TRBJ2-3, with 10 bases matching TRBD1. CDR3 size: 16 residues. The ends lost 4 bases at V and 2 bases at J; junction bases unmatched: 7. CDR1 and CDR2 from the germline V gene are SGHRS and YFSETQ. The DNA for the CDR3 is TGCGCCAGCAGCCTGGCAGGGACAGGGGACACAGATACGCAGTATTTT. This translates into CASSLAGTGDTDTQYF. The full variable domain, completed using reference TRBV5-1 and TRBJ2-3, is KAGVTQTPRYLIKTRGQQVTLSCSPISGHRSVSWYQQTPGQGLQFLFEYFSETQRNKGNFPGRFSGRQFSNSRSEMNVSTLELGDSALYLCASSLAGTGDTDTQYFGPGTRLTVL.

The rearrangement joins TRBV29-1 to TRBJ1-1, with unresolved D. The V and J ends lost 4 bases and 1 base respectively, with 7 bases between them. The length of the CDR3 is 12 residues. Looked up from germline, CDR1 is SQVTM and CDR2 is ANQGSEA. The CDR3 DNA sequence: TGCAGCGTTGTAGATCCGAACACTGAAGCTTTCTTT. Translated: CSVVDPNTEAFF.

This clonotype was seen only a few times. The chain recombines TRBV2 with TRBJ1-2; D may be TRBD1 (5 bases). With 4 bases removed from V and 4 bases from J, the gap between germline ends came to 16 bases. Germline values: CDR1 SNHLY, CDR2 FYNNEI. This CDR3 has 15 amino acids. Written as DNA, the CDR3 is TGTGCCAGCAGTGGCGGCAGGGCCACAACCTATGGCTACACCTTC. Its protein is CASSGGRATTYGYTF.

This clonotype turned up a few times. The rearrangement joins TRBV15 to TRBJ1-3; no clear D gene. The germline CDR1 and CDR2 sequences are LNHNV and YYDKDF (reference sequence). The CDR3 is 14 amino acids. Between the trimmed V and J ends, which lost 0 bases and 4 bases, there was a span of 7 bases. In nucleotides, the CDR3 is TGTGCCACCAGCAGAGATGGTAGGGGAAACACCATATATTTT. It specifies CATSRDGRGNTIYF. Based on the CDR3 plus reference TRBV15 and TRBJ1-3, the full variable domain is DAMVIQNPRYQVTQFGKPVTLSCSQTLNHNVMYWYQQKSSQAPKLLFHYYDKDFNNEADTPDNFQSRRPNTSFCFLDIRSPGLGDTAMYLCATSRDGRGNTIYFGEGSWLTVV.

Points on this clonotype: The junction and the germline gene differ at one end; a read error may be behind it. V usage is TRBV6-2 or TRBV6-3 and J usage is TRBJ1-2, with D possibly being TRBD1 (5 bases). This CDR3 has 15 residues. In germline, CDR1 is MNHEY, CDR2 SVGEGT. The CDR3 region has the DNA TGTGCCAGCAGTTTTTCGGGACGGGCGAACTATGGCTACGCCTTC. Protein sequence: CASSFSGRANYGYAF.

The chain joins TRBV20-1 to TRBJ2-3; 7 bases are shared with TRBD1. The CDR3 sequence is 12 residues long. Germline assignment: CDR1 DFQATT and CDR2 SNEGSKA (reference sequence). J was trimmed by 8 bases and V by 6 bases; bases with no gene match: 8. The CDR3 region is CSAQRGLGTQYF. CDR3 in DNA: TGCAGTGCCCAGAGGGGGCTTGGTACGCAGTATTTT.

This chain uses TRBV4-3 with TRBJ2-1; no reliable D call. This CDR3 has 15 residues. V was clipped by 0 bases and J by 6 bases, with 12 bases between them. Germline CDR1 is LGHNA and CDR2 is YSLEER. CDR3 coding DNA: TGCGCCAGCAGCCAAGATCACAACAGATTCAATGAGCAGTTCTTC. It yields the protein CASSQDHNRFNEQFF.